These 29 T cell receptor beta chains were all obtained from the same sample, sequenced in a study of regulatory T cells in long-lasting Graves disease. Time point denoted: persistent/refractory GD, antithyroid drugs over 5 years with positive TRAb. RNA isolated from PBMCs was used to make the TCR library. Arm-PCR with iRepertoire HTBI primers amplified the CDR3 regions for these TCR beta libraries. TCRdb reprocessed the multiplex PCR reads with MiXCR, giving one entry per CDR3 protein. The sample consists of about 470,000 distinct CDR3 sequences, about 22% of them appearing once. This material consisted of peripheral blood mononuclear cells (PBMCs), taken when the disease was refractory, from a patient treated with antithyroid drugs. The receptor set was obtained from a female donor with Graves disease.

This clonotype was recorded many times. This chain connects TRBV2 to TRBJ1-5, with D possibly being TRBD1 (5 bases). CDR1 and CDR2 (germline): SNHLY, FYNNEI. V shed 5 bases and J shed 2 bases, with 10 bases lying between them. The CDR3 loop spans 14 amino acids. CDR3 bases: TGTGCCAGCAGTAGGGGTTACGGCAATCAGCCCCAGCATTTT. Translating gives CASSRGYGNQPQHF. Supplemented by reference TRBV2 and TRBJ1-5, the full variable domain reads EPEVTQTPSHQVTQMGQEVILRCVPISNHLYFYWYRQILGQKVEFLVSFYNNEISEKSEIFDDQFSVERPDGSNFTLKIRSTKLEDSAMYFCASSRGYGNQPQHFGDGTRLSIL.

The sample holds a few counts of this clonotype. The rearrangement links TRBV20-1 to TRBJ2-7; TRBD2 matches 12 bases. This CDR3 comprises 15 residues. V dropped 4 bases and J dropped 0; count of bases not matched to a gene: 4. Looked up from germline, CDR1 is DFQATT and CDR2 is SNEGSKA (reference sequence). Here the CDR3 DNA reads TGCAGTGCTAACCCTAGCGGGAGGGCCTCCTACGAGCAGTACTTC. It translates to CSANPSGRASYEQYF.

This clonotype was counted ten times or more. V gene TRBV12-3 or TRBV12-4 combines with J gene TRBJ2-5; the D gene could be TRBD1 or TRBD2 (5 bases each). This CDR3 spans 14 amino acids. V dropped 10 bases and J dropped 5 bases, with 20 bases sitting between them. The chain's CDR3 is CATNRWGREETQYF. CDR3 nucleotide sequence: TGTGCCACCAACCGGTGGGGCAGGGAGGAGACCCAGTACTTC.

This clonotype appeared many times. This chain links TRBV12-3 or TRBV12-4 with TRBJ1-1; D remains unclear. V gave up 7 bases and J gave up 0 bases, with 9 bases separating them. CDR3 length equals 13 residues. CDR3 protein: CASKTYVNTEAFF. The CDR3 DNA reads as TGTGCCAGCAAAACCTATGTGAACACTGAAGCTTTCTTT.

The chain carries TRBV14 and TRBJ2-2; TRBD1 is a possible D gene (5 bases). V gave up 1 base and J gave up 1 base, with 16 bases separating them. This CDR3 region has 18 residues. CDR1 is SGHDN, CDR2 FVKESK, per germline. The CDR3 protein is CASSQVERQGGNTGELFF. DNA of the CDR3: TGTGCCAGCAGCCAAGTTGAAAGGCAGGGTGGGAACACCGGGGAGCTGTTTTTT.

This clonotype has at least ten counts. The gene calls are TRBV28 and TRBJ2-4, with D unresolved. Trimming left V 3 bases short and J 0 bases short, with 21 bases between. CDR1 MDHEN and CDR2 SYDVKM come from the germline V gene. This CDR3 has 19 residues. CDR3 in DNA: TGTGCCAGCAGTTTTCTCACGCTCGGACCGATCCTAGCCAAAAACATTCAGTACTTC. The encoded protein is CASSFLTLGPILAKNIQYF.

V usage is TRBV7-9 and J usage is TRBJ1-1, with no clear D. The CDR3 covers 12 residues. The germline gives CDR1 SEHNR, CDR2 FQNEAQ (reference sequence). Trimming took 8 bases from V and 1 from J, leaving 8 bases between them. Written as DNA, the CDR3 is TGTGCCAGCTTCCCAGAGAACACTGAAGCTTTCTTT. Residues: CASFPENTEAFF.

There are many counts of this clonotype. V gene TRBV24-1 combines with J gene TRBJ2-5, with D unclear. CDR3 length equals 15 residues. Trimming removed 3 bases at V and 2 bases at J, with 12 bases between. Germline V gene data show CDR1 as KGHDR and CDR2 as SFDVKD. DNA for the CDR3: TGTGCCACCAGTGATACCGGGTTGGGGCAAGAGACCCAGTACTTC. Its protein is CATSDTGLGQETQYF.

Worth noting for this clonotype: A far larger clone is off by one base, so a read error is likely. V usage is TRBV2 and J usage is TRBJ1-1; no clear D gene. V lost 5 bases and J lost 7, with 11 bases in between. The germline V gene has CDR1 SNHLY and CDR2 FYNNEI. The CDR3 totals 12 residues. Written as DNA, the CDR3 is TGTGCCAGCAGTCTCCTTACCAATGAAGCTTTCTTT. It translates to CASSLLTNEAFF.

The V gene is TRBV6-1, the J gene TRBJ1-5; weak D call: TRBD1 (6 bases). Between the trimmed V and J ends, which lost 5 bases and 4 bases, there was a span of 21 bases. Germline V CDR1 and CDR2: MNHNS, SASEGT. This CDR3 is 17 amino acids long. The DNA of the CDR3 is TGTGCCAGCAGTCGAATCACGACAGGAGGAGTAAATCAGCCCCAGCATTTT. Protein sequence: CASSRITTGGVNQPQHF.

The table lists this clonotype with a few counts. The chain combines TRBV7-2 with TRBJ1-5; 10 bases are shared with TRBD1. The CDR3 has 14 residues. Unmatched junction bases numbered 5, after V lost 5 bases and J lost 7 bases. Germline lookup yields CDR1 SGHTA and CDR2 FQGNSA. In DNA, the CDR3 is TGTGCCAGCAGCCACGACAGGGGGCTGCAGCCCCAGCATTTT. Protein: CASSHDRGLQPQHF.

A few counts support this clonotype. In nucleotides, the CDR3 is TGTGCCAGCAGCTTGAGAGGGGGAGCCCTAGACGAGCAGTACTTC. It encodes CASSLRGGALDEQYF. The chain joins TRBV7-9 to TRBJ2-7; TRBD1 might be the D (6 bases). Trimming stripped 3 bases from V and 5 bases from J, with 17 bases between. CDR1 is SEHNR, CDR2 FQNEAQ, per germline (reference sequence). There are 15 residues in the CDR3.

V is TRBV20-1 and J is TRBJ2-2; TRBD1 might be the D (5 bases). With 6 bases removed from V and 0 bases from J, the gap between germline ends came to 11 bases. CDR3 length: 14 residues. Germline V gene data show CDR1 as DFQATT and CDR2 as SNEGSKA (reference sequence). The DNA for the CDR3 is TGCAGTGCCCCGGACACTACGAACACCGGGGAGCTGTTTTTT. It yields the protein CSAPDTTNTGELFF.

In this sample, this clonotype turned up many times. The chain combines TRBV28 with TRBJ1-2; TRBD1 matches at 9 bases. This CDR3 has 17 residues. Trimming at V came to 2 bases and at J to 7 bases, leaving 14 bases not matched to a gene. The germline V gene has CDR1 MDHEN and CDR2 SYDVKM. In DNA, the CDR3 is TGTGCCAGCAGTTTAGTTTCTGGGACAGGGCAAGAGGGTGGCTACACCTTC. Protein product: CASSLVSGTGQEGGYTF.

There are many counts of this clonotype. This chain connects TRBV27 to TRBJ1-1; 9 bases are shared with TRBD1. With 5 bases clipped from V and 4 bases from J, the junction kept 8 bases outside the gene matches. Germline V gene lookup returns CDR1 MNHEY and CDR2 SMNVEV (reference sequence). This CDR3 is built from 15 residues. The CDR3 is CASSNLQGAITEAFF. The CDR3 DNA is TGTGCCAGCAGTAACCTACAGGGGGCGATCACTGAAGCTTTCTTT.

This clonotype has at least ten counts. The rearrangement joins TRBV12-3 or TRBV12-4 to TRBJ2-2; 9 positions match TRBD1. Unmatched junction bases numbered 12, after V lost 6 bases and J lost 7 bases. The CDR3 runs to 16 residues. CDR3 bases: TGTGCCAGCAGGCCCTCCCACAGGGGGCTTGGCGGGGAGCTGTTTTTT. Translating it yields CASRPSHRGLGGELFF.

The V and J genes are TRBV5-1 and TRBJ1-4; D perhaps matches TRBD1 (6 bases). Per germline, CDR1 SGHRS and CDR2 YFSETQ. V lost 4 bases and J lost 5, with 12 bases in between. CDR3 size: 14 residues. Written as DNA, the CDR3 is TGCGCCAGCAGCCCGCAGGGGAAGAATGAAAAACTGTTTTTT. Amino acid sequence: CASSPQGKNEKLFF.

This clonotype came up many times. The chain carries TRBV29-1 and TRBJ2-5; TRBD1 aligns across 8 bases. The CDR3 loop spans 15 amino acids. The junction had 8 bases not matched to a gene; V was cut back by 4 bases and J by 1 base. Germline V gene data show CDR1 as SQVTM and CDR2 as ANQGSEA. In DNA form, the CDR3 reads TGCAGCGTTGGACGGACAGGGCTTGGCCAAGAGACCCAGTACTTC. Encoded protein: CSVGRTGLGQETQYF.

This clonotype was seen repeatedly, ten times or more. In nucleotides, the CDR3 is TGTGCCCCCACTACCCCGGGGACAGACGACTATGGCTACACCTTC. This encodes CAPTTPGTDDYGYTF. This sequence joins TRBV27 and TRBJ1-2; TRBD1 matches at 7 bases. Germline trimming cut 11 bases from V and 3 bases from J; bases unmatched to any gene: 15. The CDR3 has 15 amino acids. Per germline, CDR1 MNHEY and CDR2 SMNVEV (reference sequence).

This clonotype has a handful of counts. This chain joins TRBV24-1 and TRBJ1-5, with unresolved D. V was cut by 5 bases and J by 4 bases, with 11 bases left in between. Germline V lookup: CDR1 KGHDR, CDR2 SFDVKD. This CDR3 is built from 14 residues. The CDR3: CATSAGPPNQPQHF. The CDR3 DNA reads TGTGCCACCAGTGCCGGGCCCCCAAATCAGCCCCAGCATTTT.

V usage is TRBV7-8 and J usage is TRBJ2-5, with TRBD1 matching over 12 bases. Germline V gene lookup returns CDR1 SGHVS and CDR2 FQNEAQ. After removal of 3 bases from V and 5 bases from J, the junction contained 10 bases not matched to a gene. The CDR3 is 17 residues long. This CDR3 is CASSFGTGGASWETQYF. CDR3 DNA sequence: TGTGCCAGCAGCTTCGGGACAGGGGGCGCCTCGTGGGAGACCCAGTACTTC.

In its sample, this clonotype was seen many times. CDR3 DNA: TGTGCCAGCGGATCTGAATCACTAGGGGATTCACCCCTCCACTTT. This encodes CASGSESLGDSPLHF. The chain is built from TRBV12-3 or TRBV12-4 and TRBJ1-6; maybe TRBD1 (5 bases). CDR3 length equals 15 residues. V lost 8 bases to trimming and J lost 8 bases, with 19 bases between them.

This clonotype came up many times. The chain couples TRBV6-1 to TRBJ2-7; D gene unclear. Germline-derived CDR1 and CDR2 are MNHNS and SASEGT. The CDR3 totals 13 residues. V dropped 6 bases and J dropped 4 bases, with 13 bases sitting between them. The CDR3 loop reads CASRAGEIYEQYF. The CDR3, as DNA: TGTGCCAGCAGGGCAGGAGAAATATACGAGCAGTACTTC.

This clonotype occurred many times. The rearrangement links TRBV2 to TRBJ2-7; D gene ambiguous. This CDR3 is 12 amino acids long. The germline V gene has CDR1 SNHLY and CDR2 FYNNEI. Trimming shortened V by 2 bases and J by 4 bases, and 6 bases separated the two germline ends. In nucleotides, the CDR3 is TGTGCCAGCAGTGAATGGAGTTACGAGCAGTACTTC. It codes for CASSEWSYEQYF.

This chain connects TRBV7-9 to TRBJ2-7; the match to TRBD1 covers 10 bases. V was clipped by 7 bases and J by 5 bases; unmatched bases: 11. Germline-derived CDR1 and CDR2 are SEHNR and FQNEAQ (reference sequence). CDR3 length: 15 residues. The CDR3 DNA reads TGTGCCAGCAACATCCGGGACAGGGGTTTCGACGAGCAGTACTTC. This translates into CASNIRDRGFDEQYF.

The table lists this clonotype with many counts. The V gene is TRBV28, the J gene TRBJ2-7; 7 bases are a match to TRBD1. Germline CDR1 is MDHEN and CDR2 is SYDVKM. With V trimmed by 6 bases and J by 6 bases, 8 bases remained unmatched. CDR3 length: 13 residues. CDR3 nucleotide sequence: TGTGCCAGCAGGGATGGGACAGTGTTCGAGCAGTACTTC. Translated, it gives CASRDGTVFEQYF.

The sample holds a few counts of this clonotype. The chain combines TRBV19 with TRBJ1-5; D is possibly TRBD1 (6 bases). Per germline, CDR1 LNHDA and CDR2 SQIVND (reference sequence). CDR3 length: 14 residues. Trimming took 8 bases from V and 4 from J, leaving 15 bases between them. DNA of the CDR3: TGTGCCAGTCAAAACAGGGATTGGAATCAGCCCCAGCATTTT. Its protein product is CASQNRDWNQPQHF.

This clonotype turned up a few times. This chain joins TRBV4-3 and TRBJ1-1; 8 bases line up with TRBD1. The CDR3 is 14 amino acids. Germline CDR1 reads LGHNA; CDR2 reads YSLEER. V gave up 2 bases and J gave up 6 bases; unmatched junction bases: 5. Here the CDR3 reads CASSQRQGSAEAFF. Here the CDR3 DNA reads TGCGCCAGCAGCCAACGACAGGGGAGCGCTGAAGCTTTCTTT.

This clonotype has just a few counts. Here the CDR3 DNA reads TGCAGCGTTGAACGACAGGGGACCTACGAGCAGTACTTC. It codes for CSVERQGTYEQYF. The chain uses TRBV29-1 and TRBJ2-7; 8 nucleotides line up with TRBD1. V trimming: 2 bases; J trimming: 2 bases; junction bases outside the gene matches: 2. The CDR3 sequence is 13 residues long. Germline-derived CDR1 and CDR2 are SQVTM and ANQGSEA.